These T cell receptor beta chains were read from a single sample in a study of shared clonotypes between healthy human individuals. The data were produced by immunoSEQ multiplex PCR, yet TCRdb's version contains in-frame clones alone and is incomplete. The table lists roughly 2,000,000 clones, 85% to 95% of them singletons. The sample comprised naive CD8+ T cells sorted from blood. The receptors were sampled from a man in his late teens or twenties in good health. The CDR3 runs from the conserved cysteine through the conserved F or W. The D gene is left open where the match is weak. Clone size is not always given. Where it is, it says once, few, many or a class for expanded clones.

j_call	v_call	d_call	clone_size	cdr3_nt	cdr3_aa
TRBJ1-6	TRBV19	.	.	TGTGCCAGTAGTATACGATCGGAACCTCAGTGGGGACCCCTCCACTTT	CASSIRSEPQWGPLHF
TRBJ2-1	TRBV7-6	TRBD2	.	TGTGCCAGCAGCTTAAGCGGGGGGTTCACTTACAATGAGCAGTTCTTC	CASSLSGGFTYNEQFF
TRBJ2-1	TRBV7-9	TRBD2	.	TGTGCCAGCAGCCTCCTAAGCGGGAGCGACAATGAGCAGTTCTTC	CASSLLSGSDNEQFF
TRBJ2-2	TRBV4-3	TRBD2	.	TGCGCCAGCAGCCAAGATTTGAGCGGGAGGACCGGGGAGCTGTTTTTT	CASSQDLSGRTGELFF
TRBJ2-2	TRBV6-6	.	.	TGTGCCAGCAGTTACTCGGGGGCGGGAACCGGGGAGCTGTTTTTT	CASSYSGAGTGELFF
TRBJ1-5	TRBV5-1	TRBD1	.	TGCGCCAGCAGCTCTGGACAGGGGAATCAGCCCCAGCATTTT	CASSSGQGNQPQHF
TRBJ1-1	TRBV7-9	.	.	TGTGCCAGCAGCTTAACAAGCGGGATGAACACTGAAGCTTTCTTT	CASSLTSGMNTEAFF
TRBJ1-1	TRBV5-4	TRBD1	.	TGTGCCAGCAGCACCGGGACAGGTCTTATGAACACTGAAGCTTTCTTT	CASSTGTGLMNTEAFF
TRBJ2-3	TRBV28	TRBD2	.	TGTGCCAGCAGTGTGGTTGGGGGGGGAGATACGCAGTATTTT	CASSVVGGGDTQYF
TRBJ2-2	TRBV9	TRBD1	.	TGTGCCAGCACCACAGGGGGCGCGAACACCGGGGAGCTGTTTTTT	CASTTGGANTGELFF
TRBJ2-7	TRBV5-5	.	.	TGTGCCAGCAGCTCTACTAGCGAGCAGTACTTC	CASSSTSEQYF
TRBJ2-7	TRBV11-2	.	.	TGTGCCAGCAGCTTAGGGGCAGGGCAGTACGAGCAGTACTTC	CASSLGAGQYEQYF
TRBJ2-7	TRBV15	.	.	TGTGCCACCAGCCGCAGGAGCTCCTACGAGCAGTACTTC	CATSRRSSYEQYF
TRBJ1-5	TRBV19	.	.	TGTGCCAGTAGGGACCGGGACAGCAATCAGCCCCAGCATTTT	CASRDRDSNQPQHF
TRBJ2-1	TRBV27	TRBD2	.	TGTGCCAGCAGTTACCCGGGACTAGCGGGGGGCAATGAGCAGTTCTTC	CASSYPGLAGGNEQFF
TRBJ1-4	TRBV4-1	.	.	TGCGCCAGCAGCCAAATCCAGGGAAATGAAAAACTGTTTTTT	CASSQIQGNEKLFF
TRBJ2-7	TRBV27	TRBD2	.	TGTGCCAGCAGTTTAGCCGGGACTAAGTTTCACGAGCAGTACTTC	CASSLAGTKFHEQYF
TRBJ2-7	TRBV5-6	.	once	TGTGCCAGCAGGGGTGCCAGCACCTACGAGCAGTACTTC	CASRGASTYEQYF
TRBJ2-5	TRBV4-1	.	.	TGCGCCAGCAGCCACAGGCACCTCAAAGAGACCCAGTACTTC	CASSHRHLKETQYF
TRBJ2-7	TRBV7-6	TRBD1	.	TGTGCCAGCAGCTTAGGAACAGGGGTATCCCACGAGCAGTACTTC	CASSLGTGVSHEQYF
TRBJ2-7	TRBV7-9	.	.	TGTGCCAGCAGCTTAGCAGCACAGGGTATCTACGAGCAGTACTTC	CASSLAAQGIYEQYF
TRBJ2-5	TRBV6-5	TRBD2	.	TGTGCCAGCAGTCCGACTAGCGGGAGCCCCCAGTACTTC	CASSPTSGSPQYF
TRBJ2-7	TRBV5-1	.	.	TGCGCCAGCAGCCTGAACCGATACTACGAGCAGTACTTC	CASSLNRYYEQYF
TRBJ2-7	TRBV11-2	TRBD2	.	TGTGCCAGCAGCTTAGGACGGGGGGGCACCTACGAGCAGTACTTC	CASSLGRGGTYEQYF
TRBJ2-2	TRBV6-1	TRBD1	.	TGTGCCAGCAGTGAAGTGGGACAGGGTGCTGGGGAGCTGTTTTTT	CASSEVGQGAGELFF
TRBJ2-7	TRBV27	.	.	TGTGCCAGCAGTTTATTGGCTAGCAGCTACGAGCAGTACTTC	CASSLLASSYEQYF
TRBJ2-2	TRBV10-2	TRBD2	.	TGCGCCAGCACGGTAGCGGGAGGGGGCACCGGGGAGCTGTTTTTT	CASTVAGGGTGELFF
TRBJ1-2	TRBV7-6	TRBD1	.	TGTGCCAGCAGCTTAGGGACAGGGACCGCCAACTATGGCTACACCTTC	CASSLGTGTANYGYTF
TRBJ2-3	TRBV7-9	TRBD1	.	TGTGCCAGCAGCTGGCCGGGACAGAACACAGATACGCAGTATTTT	CASSWPGQNTDTQYF
TRBJ2-6	TRBV7-8	.	.	TGTGCCAGCAGCCCGGTCTGGGGGGTTTCTGGGGCCAACGTCCTGACTTTC	CASSPVWGVSGANVLTF
TRBJ1-3	TRBV15	TRBD1	.	TGTGCCACCAGCAGAGACAGGGGGGATGGAAACACCATATATTTT	CATSRDRGDGNTIYF
TRBJ1-5	TRBV5-8	.	.	TGTGCCAGCAGCTTGGACACACCGAATCAGCCCCAGCATTTT	CASSLDTPNQPQHF
TRBJ2-2	TRBV6-6	.	.	TGTGCCAGCAGTTACTCAGGGAGCAACACCGGGGAGCTGTTTTTT	CASSYSGSNTGELFF
TRBJ2-7	TRBV11-2	TRBD2	.	TGTGCCAGCAGCTTAGATCCCGCAGCGGGAGGGGACGAGCAGTACTTC	CASSLDPAAGGDEQYF
TRBJ1-4	TRBV28	.	once	TGTGCCAGCAGTTTCGTCGCCATTGAAAAACTGTTTTTT	CASSFVAIEKLFF
TRBJ2-7	TRBV7-9	.	.	TGTGCCAGCAGCTTAGCAGCAGGAACCTACGAGCAGTACTTC	CASSLAAGTYEQYF